This T cell receptor beta chain was identified during a study of post-analysis software for immune sequencing data. The authors incorporated unique molecular identifiers into the TCR beta cDNA libraries. TCRdb re-called the PCR reads with MiXCR, one entry per CDR3 protein. The repertoire holds approximately 360,000 distinct CDR3 sequences, with around 33% as singletons. This clonotype was seen at least ten times. Antigen specificity is unknown. Study findings and constraints: Samples from one preparation batch, clustered by F measure, grouped strongly together.

The sample taken for sequencing was blood. This clonotype was sampled from a girl aged 5-17 years with multiple sclerosis.

In DNA form, the CDR3 reads TGTGCCAGCAGAGGACAGGGTGGTGAAGCTTTCTTT. It codes for CASRGQGGEAFF. The rearrangement joins TRBV6-1 to TRBJ1-1; 8 bases line up with TRBD1. With V trimmed by 6 bases and J by 7 bases, 4 bases remained unmatched. The CDR3 is 12 amino acids. The germline CDR1 and CDR2 sequences are MNHNS and SASEGT.